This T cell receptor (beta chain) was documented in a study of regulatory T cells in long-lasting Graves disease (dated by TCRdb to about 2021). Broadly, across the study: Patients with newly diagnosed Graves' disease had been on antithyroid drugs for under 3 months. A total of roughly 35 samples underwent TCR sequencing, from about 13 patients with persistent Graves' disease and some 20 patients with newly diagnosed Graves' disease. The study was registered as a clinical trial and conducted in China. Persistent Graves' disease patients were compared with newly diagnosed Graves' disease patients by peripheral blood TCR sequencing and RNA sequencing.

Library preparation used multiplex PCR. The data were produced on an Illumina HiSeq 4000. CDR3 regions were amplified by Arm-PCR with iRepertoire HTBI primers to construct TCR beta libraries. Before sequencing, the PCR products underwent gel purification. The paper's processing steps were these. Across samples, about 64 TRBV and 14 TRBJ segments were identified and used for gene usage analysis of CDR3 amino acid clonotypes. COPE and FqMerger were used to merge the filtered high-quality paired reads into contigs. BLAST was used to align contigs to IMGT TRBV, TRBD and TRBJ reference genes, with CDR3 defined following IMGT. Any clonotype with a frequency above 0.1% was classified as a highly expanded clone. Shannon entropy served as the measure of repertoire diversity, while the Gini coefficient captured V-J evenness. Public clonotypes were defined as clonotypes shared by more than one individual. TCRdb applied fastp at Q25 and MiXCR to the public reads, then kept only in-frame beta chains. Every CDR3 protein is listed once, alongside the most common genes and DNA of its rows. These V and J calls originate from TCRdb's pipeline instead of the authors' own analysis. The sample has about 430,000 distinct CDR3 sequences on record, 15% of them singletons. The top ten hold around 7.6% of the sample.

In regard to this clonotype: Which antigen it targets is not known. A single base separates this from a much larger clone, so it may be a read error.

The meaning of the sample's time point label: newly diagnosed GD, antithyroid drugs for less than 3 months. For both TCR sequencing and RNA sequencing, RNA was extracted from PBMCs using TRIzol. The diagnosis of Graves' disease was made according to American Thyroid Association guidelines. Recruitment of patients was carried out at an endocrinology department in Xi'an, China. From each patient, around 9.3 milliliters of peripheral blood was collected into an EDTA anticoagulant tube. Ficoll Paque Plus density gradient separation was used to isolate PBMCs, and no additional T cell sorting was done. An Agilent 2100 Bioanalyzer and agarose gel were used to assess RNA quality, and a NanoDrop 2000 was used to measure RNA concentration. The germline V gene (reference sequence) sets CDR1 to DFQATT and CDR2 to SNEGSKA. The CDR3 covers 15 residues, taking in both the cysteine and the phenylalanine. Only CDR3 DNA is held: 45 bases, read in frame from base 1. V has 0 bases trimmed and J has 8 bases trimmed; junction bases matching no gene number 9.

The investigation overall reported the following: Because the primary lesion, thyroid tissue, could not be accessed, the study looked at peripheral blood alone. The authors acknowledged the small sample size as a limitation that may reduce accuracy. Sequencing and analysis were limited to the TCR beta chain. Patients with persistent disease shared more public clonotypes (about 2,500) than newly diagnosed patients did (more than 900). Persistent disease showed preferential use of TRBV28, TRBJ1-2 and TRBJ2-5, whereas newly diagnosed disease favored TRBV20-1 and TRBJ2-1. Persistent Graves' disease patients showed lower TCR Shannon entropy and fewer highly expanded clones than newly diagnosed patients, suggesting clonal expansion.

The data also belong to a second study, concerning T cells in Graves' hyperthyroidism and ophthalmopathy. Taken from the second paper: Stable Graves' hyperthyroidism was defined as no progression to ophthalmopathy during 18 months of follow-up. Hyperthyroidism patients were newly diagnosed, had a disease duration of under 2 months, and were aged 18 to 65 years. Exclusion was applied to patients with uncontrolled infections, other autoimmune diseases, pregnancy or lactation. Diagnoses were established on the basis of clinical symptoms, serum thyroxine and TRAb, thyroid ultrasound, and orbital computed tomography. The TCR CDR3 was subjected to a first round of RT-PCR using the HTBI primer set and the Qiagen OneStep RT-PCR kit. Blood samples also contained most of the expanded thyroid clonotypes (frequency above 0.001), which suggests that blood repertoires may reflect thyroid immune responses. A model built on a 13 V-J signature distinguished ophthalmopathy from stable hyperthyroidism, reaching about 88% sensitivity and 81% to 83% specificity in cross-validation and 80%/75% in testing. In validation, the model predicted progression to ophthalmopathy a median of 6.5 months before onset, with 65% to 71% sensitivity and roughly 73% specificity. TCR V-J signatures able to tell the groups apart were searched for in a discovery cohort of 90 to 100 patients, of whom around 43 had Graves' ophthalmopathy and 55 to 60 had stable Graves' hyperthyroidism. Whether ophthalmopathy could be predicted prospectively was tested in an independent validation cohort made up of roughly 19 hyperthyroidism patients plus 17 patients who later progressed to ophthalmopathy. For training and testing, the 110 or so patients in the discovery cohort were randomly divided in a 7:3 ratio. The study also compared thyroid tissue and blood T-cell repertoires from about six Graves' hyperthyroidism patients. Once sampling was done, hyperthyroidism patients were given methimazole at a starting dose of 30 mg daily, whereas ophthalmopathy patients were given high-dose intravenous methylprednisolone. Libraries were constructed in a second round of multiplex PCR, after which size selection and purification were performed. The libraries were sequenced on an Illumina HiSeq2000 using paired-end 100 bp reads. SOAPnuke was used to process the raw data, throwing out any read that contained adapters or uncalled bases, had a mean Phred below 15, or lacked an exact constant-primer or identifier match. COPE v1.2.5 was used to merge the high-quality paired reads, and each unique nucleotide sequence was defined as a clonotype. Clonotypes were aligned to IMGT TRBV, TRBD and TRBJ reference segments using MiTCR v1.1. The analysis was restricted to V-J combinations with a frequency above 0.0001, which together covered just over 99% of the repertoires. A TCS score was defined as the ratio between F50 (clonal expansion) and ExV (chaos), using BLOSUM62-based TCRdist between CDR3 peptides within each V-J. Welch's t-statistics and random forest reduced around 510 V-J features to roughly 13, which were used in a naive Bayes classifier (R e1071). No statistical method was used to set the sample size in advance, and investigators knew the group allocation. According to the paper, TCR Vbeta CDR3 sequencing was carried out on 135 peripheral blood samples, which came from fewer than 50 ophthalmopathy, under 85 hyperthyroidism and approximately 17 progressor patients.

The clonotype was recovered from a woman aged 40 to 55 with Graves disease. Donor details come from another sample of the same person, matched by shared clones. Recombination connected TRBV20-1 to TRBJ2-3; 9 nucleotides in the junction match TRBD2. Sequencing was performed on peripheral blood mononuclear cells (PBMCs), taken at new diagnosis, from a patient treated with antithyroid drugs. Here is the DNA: TGCAGTGCTAGAGATCCCGCGGGAGGGGGAGGTACGCAGTATTTT. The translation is CSARDPAGGGGTQYF.